This record concerns one T cell receptor (beta chain) sequence. Its antigen is still unknown. Primers for the PCR totalled 60 Vbeta and 13 Jbeta. Method: immunoSEQ multiplex PCR; TCRdb's copy keeps in-frame clones and lacks some. In all, the sample yields 150,000 to 200,000 clones. There were likely unrecorded immune exposures, though donors were nominally healthy when sampled. The data originate from a study of cytomegalovirus exposure and HLA in healthy donors. Study-level findings and limits: There were reportedly fewer N-insertions in an Asian-associated ancestry cluster than the roughly 610-donor mean, in a later analysis. The classifier reportedly diagnosed cytomegalovirus status with high sensitivity and specificity.

V lost 4 bases to trimming and J lost 8 bases, with 17 bases between them. Germline CDR1 and CDR2: SNHLY and FYNNEI. The CDR3 sequence is 15 residues long. The chain employs TRBV2 and TRBJ1-4; perhaps TRBD1 as D (6 bases). This TCR came from a woman aged 18 to 35 in good health and CMV-seropositive. Sequenced input: PBMCs. The CDR3: CASSAGGPGEEKLFF. Here the CDR3 DNA reads TGTGCCAGCAGTGCGGGGGGGCCCGGGGAGGAAAAACTGTTTTTT.